One and the same sample provided the 11 T cell receptor beta chains below, sequenced in a study of Graves' ophthalmopathy and Graves' hyperthyroidism. Amplified material comprised TCR beta CDR3 regions derived from RNA transcripts. Second-round multiplex PCR came after a first-round RT-PCR that employed HTBI primers. TCRdb redid the calling of the multiplex PCR reads with MiXCR, one entry per CDR3 protein. The sample records 620,000 or so distinct CDR3 sequences, about a fifth being singletons. Material: peripheral blood. These receptors were obtained from a woman under 30 with stable Graves' hyperthyroidism. Some clones in this sample may be carry-over from other donors' samples.

There are many counts of this clonotype. The chain recombines TRBV15 with TRBJ1-5, with a tentative D call TRBD1 (6 bases). CDR3 length equals 17 residues. Trimming took 0 bases from V and 2 from J, leaving 14 bases between them. Per germline, CDR1 LNHNV and CDR2 YYDKDF (reference sequence). CDR3 bases: TGTGCCACCAGCAGAGATGGCCGACAGGCCGGCAATCAGCCCCAGCATTTT. Translation: CATSRDGRQAGNQPQHF.

This clonotype was recorded many times. The rearrangement uses TRBV15 and TRBJ1-1; D gene uncertain. Germline V gives CDR1 LNHNV, CDR2 YYDKDF (reference sequence). The CDR3 is made up of 13 amino acids. Trimming pared 1 base from V and 8 bases from J, leaving 11 bases between. The CDR3 reads CATSRVIAAEAFF. As DNA, the CDR3 is TGTGCCACCAGCAGAGTCATAGCGGCAGAAGCTTTCTTT.

The chain couples TRBV28 to TRBJ2-7, with D uncertain. CDR3 length equals 15 residues. Looked up from germline, CDR1 is MDHEN and CDR2 is SYDVKM. Trimming left V 3 bases short and J 3 bases short, with 15 bases between. Here the CDR3 reads CASSFGPFGDYEQYF. The CDR3, as DNA: TGTGCCAGCAGTTTCGGCCCATTTGGTGACTACGAGCAGTACTTC.

This clonotype was recorded many times. This chain links TRBV2 with TRBJ2-4, with 12 bases fitting TRBD2. CDR3 length: 12 residues. Germline CDR1 is SNHLY and CDR2 is FYNNEI. The trim removed 6 bases at V and 16 bases at J, leaving 7 bases unmatched. The CDR3 nucleotides read TGTGCCAGCAGCCCTTCTAGCGGGAGGGACTACTTC. This sequence encodes CASSPSSGRDYF.

This clonotype was seen repeatedly, ten times or more. This chain uses TRBV28 with TRBJ2-7, with 9 bases that match TRBD1. The CDR3 is 14 residues long. Germline assignment: CDR1 MDHEN and CDR2 SYDVKM. The V and J ends lost 4 bases and 3 bases, in that order; junction bases with no gene match: 4. The CDR3: CASSSRDRDYEQYF. CDR3 coding DNA: TGTGCCAGCAGTTCCCGGGACAGGGACTACGAGCAGTACTTC. The full variable domain, in which reference TRBV28 and TRBJ2-7 provide the parts outside the CDR3, is DVKVTQSSRYLVKRTGEKVFLECVQDMDHENMFWYRQDPGLGLRLIYFSYDVKMKEKGDIPEGYSVSREKKERFSLILESASTNQTSMYLCASSSRDRDYEQYFGPGTRLTVT.

This clonotype was picked up a small number of times. J is TRBJ2-7 and V is TRBV6-1; TRBD2 aligns across 14 bases. The CDR3 is 17 residues long. J was trimmed by 0 bases and V by 6 bases; bases with no gene match: 7. Germline values: CDR1 MNHNS, CDR2 SASEGT. CDR3 region: CASSLSTSGGASYEQYF. The CDR3 nucleotides read TGTGCCAGCAGCCTATCGACTAGCGGGGGGGCCTCCTACGAGCAGTACTTC.

This clonotype was counted at least ten times. The chain is built from TRBV27 and TRBJ1-1, with D maybe TRBD1 (6 bases). This CDR3 region has 15 residues. Germline CDR1 reads MNHEY; CDR2 reads SMNVEV (reference sequence). Trimming left V 0 bases short and J 4 bases short, with 12 bases between. CDR3 protein: CASSLSGARGTEAFF. DNA of the CDR3: TGTGCCAGCAGTTTATCGGGGGCCAGGGGCACTGAAGCTTTCTTT.

This clonotype was picked up many times. This chain joins TRBV5-1 and TRBJ2-7; D may be TRBD2 (5 bases). In germline, CDR1 is SGHRS, CDR2 YFSETQ. The CDR3 sequence is 13 residues long. The V end lost 4 bases, the J end lost 2 bases, and 10 bases lay between the germline ends. CDR3 coding DNA: TGCGCCAGCAGCGCACGGGAAGCCTACGAGCAGTACTTC. Translated: CASSAREAYEQYF.

This clonotype appeared many times. The chain joins TRBV19 to TRBJ2-5; no clear D gene. Per germline, CDR1 LNHDA and CDR2 SQIVND (reference sequence). Deletions cut 3 bases from V and 5 bases from J, with 13 bases between. The CDR3 totals 14 residues. The CDR3 spells CASSIYPLGETQYF. The CDR3 nucleotides are TGTGCCAGTAGTATCTACCCCCTTGGGGAGACCCAGTACTTC.

In its sample, this clonotype was seen a few times. This chain joins TRBV5-1 and TRBJ1-2, with a possible D match to TRBD1 (6 bases). CDR1 is SGHRS and CDR2 is YFSETQ in the germline V gene. The CDR3 spans 16 residues. With 0 bases removed from V and 4 bases from J, the gap between germline ends came to 16 bases. The CDR3 here is CASSLGPGQQGYGYTF. DNA of the CDR3: TGCGCCAGCAGCTTGGGGCCCGGCCAACAGGGCTATGGCTACACCTTC.

This chain uses TRBV19 with TRBJ2-7; D tentatively reads TRBD1 or TRBD2 (7 bases each). Trimming cost V 10 bases and J 3 bases, with 19 bases left between them. Germline V gene lookup returns CDR1 LNHDA and CDR2 SQIVND (reference sequence). The CDR3 runs to 14 residues. This CDR3 is CATSAGGGVYEQYF. The DNA of the CDR3 is TGTGCCACCTCAGCAGGGGGAGGGGTCTACGAGCAGTACTTC.